Detailed here is one TCR beta chain. Its antigen is unidentified. This record belongs to a study of cytomegalovirus exposure and HLA in healthy donors. Study observations and caveats: Association of a missense DCLRE1C variant with TCR beta V- and J-gene trimming was reported in a later analysis. TCR beta sequences numbering around 15,000 were associated with HLA alleles at 0.05 false discovery rate in a later analysis.

13 Jbeta primers and 60 Vbeta primers were used for the PCR. The protocol was immunoSEQ multiplex PCR, while the TCRdb copy is restricted to in-frame clones and leaves out a portion. Of about 190,000 clones listed, about nine tenths are singletons. The CDR3 runs 15 residues. The V gene end was trimmed by 2 bases and the J gene end by 8 bases; junction bases not matched to a gene: 9. Per germline, CDR1 SGHTA and CDR2 FQGTGA. This chain links TRBV7-3 with TRBJ2-1; 7 bases line up with TRBD1. The sequenced sample was PBMCs. The clonotype originates from a boy between 2 and 15 years old in good health and CMV-seronegative. CDR3 DNA sequence: TGTGCCAGCAGCTTAGCCGGGACAGACAACTATGAGCAGTTCTTC. Residues: CASSLAGTDNYEQFF.